This paragraph reports one T cell receptor beta chain. Its antigen is still unknown. The data originate from a study of T cell repertoires in cytomegalovirus infection. Study summary: Carrying CMV and the relevant HLA type showed in public TCR beta signatures.

MiXCR, applied by TCRdb to the reads, yields one record per CDR3 protein. The repertoire holds under 850,000 distinct CDR3 sequences, with about a third as singletons. Findings of the study overall: CMV carriers with the relevant HLA were identified by cumulative public TCR beta family frequency. The study found HLA-C-restricted CMV-specific TCR beta clonotypes dominating the ex vivo response.

The ends were cut back, 5 bases at V and 9 bases at J, with 16 bases in the middle. Germline loops: CDR1 SEHNR, CDR2 FQNEAQ (reference sequence). This CDR3 has 13 residues. V and J are TRBV7-9 and TRBJ2-5; TRBD1 might be the D (6 bases). Sequencing was done on a sample of PBMCs. The source of this sequence is a human donor in good health (CMV status not recorded). Some clones in this sample may be carry-over from other donors' samples. CDR3 DNA sequence: TGTGCCAGCAGCCCAGACAGGCCCATGCCCCAGTACTTC. It encodes CASSPDRPMPQYF. The full variable domain, in which reference TRBV7-9 and TRBJ2-5 provide the parts outside the CDR3, is DTGVSQNPRHKITKRGQNVTFRCDPISEHNRLYWYRQTLGQGPEFLTYFQNEAQLEKSRLLSDRFSAERPKGSFSTLEIQRTEQGDSAMYLCASSPDRPMPQYFGPGTRLLVL.